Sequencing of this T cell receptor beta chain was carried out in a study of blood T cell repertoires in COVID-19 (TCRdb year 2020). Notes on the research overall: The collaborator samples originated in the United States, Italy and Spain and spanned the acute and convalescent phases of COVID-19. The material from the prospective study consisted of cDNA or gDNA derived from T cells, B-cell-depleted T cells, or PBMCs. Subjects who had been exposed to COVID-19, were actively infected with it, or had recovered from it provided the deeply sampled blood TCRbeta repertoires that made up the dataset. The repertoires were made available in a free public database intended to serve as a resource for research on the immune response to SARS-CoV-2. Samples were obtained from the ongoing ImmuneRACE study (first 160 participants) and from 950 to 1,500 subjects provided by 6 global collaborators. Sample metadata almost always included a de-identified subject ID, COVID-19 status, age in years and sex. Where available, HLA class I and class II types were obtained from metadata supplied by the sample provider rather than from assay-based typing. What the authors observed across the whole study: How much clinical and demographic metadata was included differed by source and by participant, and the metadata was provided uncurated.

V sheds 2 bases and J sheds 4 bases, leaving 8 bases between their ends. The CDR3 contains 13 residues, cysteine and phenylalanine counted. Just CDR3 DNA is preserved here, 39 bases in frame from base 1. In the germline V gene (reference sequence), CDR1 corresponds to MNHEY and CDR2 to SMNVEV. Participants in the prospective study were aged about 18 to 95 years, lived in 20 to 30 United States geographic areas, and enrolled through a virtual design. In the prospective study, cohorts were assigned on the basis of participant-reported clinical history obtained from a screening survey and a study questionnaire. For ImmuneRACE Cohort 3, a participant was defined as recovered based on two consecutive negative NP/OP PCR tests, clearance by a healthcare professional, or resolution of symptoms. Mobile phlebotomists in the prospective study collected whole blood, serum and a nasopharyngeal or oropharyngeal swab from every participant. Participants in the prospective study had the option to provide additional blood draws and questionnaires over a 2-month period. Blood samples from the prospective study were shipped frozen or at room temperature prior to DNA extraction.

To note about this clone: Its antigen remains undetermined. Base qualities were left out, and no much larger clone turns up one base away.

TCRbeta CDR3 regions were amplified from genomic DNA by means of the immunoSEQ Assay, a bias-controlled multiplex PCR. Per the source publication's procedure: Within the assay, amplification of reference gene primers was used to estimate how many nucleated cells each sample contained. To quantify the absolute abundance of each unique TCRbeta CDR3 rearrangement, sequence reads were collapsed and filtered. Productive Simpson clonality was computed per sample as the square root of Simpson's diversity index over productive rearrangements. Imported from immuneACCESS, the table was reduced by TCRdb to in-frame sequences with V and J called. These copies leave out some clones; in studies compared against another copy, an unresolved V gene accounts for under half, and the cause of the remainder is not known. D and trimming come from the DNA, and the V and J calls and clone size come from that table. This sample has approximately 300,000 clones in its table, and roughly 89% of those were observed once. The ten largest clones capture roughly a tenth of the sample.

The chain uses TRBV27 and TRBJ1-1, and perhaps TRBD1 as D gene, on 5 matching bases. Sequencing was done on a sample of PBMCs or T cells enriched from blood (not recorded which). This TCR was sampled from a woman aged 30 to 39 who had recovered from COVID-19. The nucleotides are TGTGCCAGCAGTTTAGGGGGAGGCACTGAAGCTTTCTTT. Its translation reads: CASSLGGGTEAFF.